This TCR beta chain was found in a study of cytomegalovirus exposure and HLA in healthy donors. Across the study: Earlier sequencing of 200 million or so T cells yielded nearly 120 million unique TCR beta sequences. Study-level points and caveats: Earlier results showed most TCR beta V segments being productive about 90% or about 30% of the time. Sequencing probably produced one cluster of sequence variants that were highly shared.

The PCR ran on 60 Vbeta and 13 Jbeta primers. Here immunoSEQ multiplex PCR was the method, and the copy in TCRdb shows in-frame clones only, minus some. This table holds 35,000 to 45,000 clones, about 47% found once. This clone was counted only a few times. Its target is not known. For this donor, CMV serostatus was not recorded. Germline V gives CDR1 SQVTM, CDR2 ANQGSEA. The CDR3 sequence is 18 residues long. The V segment lost 5 bases and the J segment 0 bases; nucleotides outside the gene matches: 11. V is TRBV29-1 and J is TRBJ2-1; TRBD2 matches 12 bases. This receptor was obtained from a human donor in good health. Material: PBMCs. CDR3 in DNA: TGCAGCGTTTCCGGGACTAGCGGGCCGGTAAGCTCCTACAATGAGCAGTTCTTC. This sequence encodes CSVSGTSGPVSSYNEQFF.